Listed below are T cell receptor beta chains from one sample, sequenced in a study of blood T cell repertoires in COVID-19. Libraries were prepared by immunoSEQ multiplex PCR; TCRdb keeps only in-frame clonotypes and omits some of them. The sample holds around 95,000 clones, 90% seen once. Sequencing was done on a sample of peripheral blood. All receptors derive from a man in his fifties with acute or convalescent COVID-19. Both conserved end residues are part of each CDR3. D genes are given only for firm matches. The size of a clone is reported for some rows only, either as once, few or many, or as a class for expanded clones.

clone_size	v_call	j_call	d_call	cdr3_nt	cdr3_aa
.	TRBV5-1	TRBJ1-4	.	TGCGCCAGCAGCTTGGACGCGTTTGGGACTACCACTGAAAAACTGTTTTTT	CASSLDAFGTTTEKLFF
.	TRBV5-1	TRBJ2-1	TRBD2	TGCGCCAGCAGCCTGGGACTAGCGGGAGTAAATGAGCAGTTCTTC	CASSLGLAGVNEQFF
.	TRBV6-2/TRBV6-3	TRBJ2-7	TRBD2	TGTGCCAGCAGTTACTCCCCAACTACTAGCGTCGATTCCTACGAGCAGTACTTC	CASSYSPTTSVDSYEQYF
.	TRBV6-5	TRBJ2-1	TRBD1	TGTGCCAGCGGGCCACGGGACAGGGGGATAGATGAGCAGTTCTTC	CASGPRDRGIDEQFF
.	TRBV2	TRBJ1-1	.	TGTGCCAGCAGTTCCGGGAACACTGAAGCTTTCTTT	CASSSGNTEAFF
.	TRBV11-3	TRBJ2-2	TRBD2	TGTGCCAGCAGCCAGGGACTAGCGGGGATGAACACCGGGGAGCTGTTTTTT	CASSQGLAGMNTGELFF
once	TRBV4-1	TRBJ2-3	TRBD2	TGCGCCAGCAGCCAAGAAGGGCTAGCGGGAGTTGAAGATACGCAGTATTTT	CASSQEGLAGVEDTQYF
.	TRBV29-1	TRBJ2-7	.	TGCAGCGTTTATCACAGGACATCGGGCGAGCAGTACTTC	CSVYHRTSGEQYF
.	TRBV20-1	TRBJ2-1	TRBD2	TGCAGTGCTAGTGAACCGGGACTAGCGGGAGCTTTAAATGAGCAGTTCTTC	CSASEPGLAGALNEQFF
.	TRBV6-1	TRBJ2-1	.	TGTGCCAGCAGTGAGTTTGGGGACACCCGATACAATGAGCAGTTCTTC	CASSEFGDTRYNEQFF
.	TRBV27	TRBJ1-2	.	TGTGCCAGCAGTTTTAGGGCAGGGAATGGCTACACCTTC	CASSFRAGNGYTF
.	TRBV29-1	TRBJ1-2	.	TGCAGCGTTGTGACGGGGTCCTATGGCTACACCTTC	CSVVTGSYGYTF
.	TRBV5-5	TRBJ2-1	TRBD2	TGTGCCAGCAGCTTCACTAGCGGCTCCTACAATGAGCAGTTCTTC	CASSFTSGSYNEQFF
.	TRBV27	TRBJ2-3	TRBD1	TGTGCCAGCAGTTTGGACAGGGGATCTGGCACAGATACGCAGTATTTT	CASSLDRGSGTDTQYF
.	TRBV19	TRBJ2-3	.	TGTGCCAGTAGTATCGTTGACCGGGGAGAGCAGTATTTT	CASSIVDRGEQYF
.	TRBV29-1	TRBJ2-5	TRBD2	TGCAGCGTTGAATTGGGGGGGGAGACCCAGTACTTC	CSVELGGETQYF
.	TRBV14	TRBJ2-7	TRBD1	TGTGCCAGCAGCCTCCTATCGCGTAGGGGGCTGCAGTACTTC	CASSLLSRRGLQYF
.	TRBV19	TRBJ1-5	.	TGTGCCAGTAAGCCCCAAGGGGTGCACCAGCCCCAGCATTTT	CASKPQGVHQPQHF
.	TRBV6-2/TRBV6-3	TRBJ2-5	.	TGTGCCAGCAGTTTTGACACGCAAGAGACCCAGTACTTC	CASSFDTQETQYF
.	TRBV10-3	TRBJ2-1	.	TGTGCCATCAGTCTAGCGGACAGCTCCTACAATGAGCAGTTCTTC	CAISLADSSYNEQFF
.	TRBV24-1	TRBJ2-3	TRBD1	TGTGCCACCAGTGAAGGGACAGGACAAGGAGATACGCAGTATTTT	CATSEGTGQGDTQYF
.	TRBV7-9	TRBJ1-2	.	TGTGCCAGCAGCCCAATTTACAGGATCTATGGCTACACCTTC	CASSPIYRIYGYTF
.	TRBV24-1	TRBJ1-2	.	TGTGCCACCACTGCATCCGGCGGCCGATTCTATGGCTACACCTTC	CATTASGGRFYGYTF
.	TRBV6-6	TRBJ1-2	.	TGTGCCAGCAGTTACTCTCCGGGCAGAGGGAACTATGGCTACACCTTC	CASSYSPGRGNYGYTF
.	TRBV2	TRBJ2-7	.	TGTGCCAGCAGCGAGACAGTCTACGAGCAGTACTTC	CASSETVYEQYF
.	TRBV11-3	TRBJ2-7	.	TGTGCCAGCAGCTTGGGACAAGACTACGAGCAGTACTTC	CASSLGQDYEQYF
.	TRBV30	TRBJ2-7	.	TGTGCCTGGAGTGTATCCGGGGTGAACGAGCAGTACTTC	CAWSVSGVNEQYF
.	TRBV19	TRBJ2-7	TRBD1	TGTGCCAGTAGTATATACAGGGGCTACGAGCAGTACTTC	CASSIYRGYEQYF
.	TRBV3-1/TRBV3-2	TRBJ2-1	.	TGTGCCAGCAGCCCTGCGGGCTCCTACAATGAGCAGTTCTTC	CASSPAGSYNEQFF
.	TRBV29-1	TRBJ2-7	TRBD2	TGCAGCGTTTGGGGCCATAGCGGGAGCTTGGACTACGAGCAGTACTTC	CSVWGHSGSLDYEQYF
.	TRBV27	TRBJ2-3	.	TGTGCCAGCAGTTTATGGGCCGTCCCGATAAAACAGTATTTT	CASSLWAVPIKQYF